Following are 25 T cell receptor beta chains from one sample sequenced in a study of shared clonotypes between healthy human individuals. Cells designated naive CD8 were CD45RO-negative and were positively selected for CCR7, with terminally differentiated effector memory CD45RA+ cells excluded. Libraries were prepared by immunoSEQ multiplex PCR; TCRdb keeps only in-frame clonotypes and omits some of them. The sample shows 560,000 or so clones, roughly 96% of them seen only once. Specimen: naive CD8+ T cells sorted from blood. Every receptor here comes from a woman in her 30s in good health.

The chain links TRBV5-1 to TRBJ2-1; TRBD2 aligns across 12 bases. CDR3 length equals 16 residues. The germline V gene has CDR1 SGHRS and CDR2 YFSETQ. V was pared by 0 bases and J by 8 bases, with 6 bases of the junction left unmatched. The chain's CDR3 is CASSLGLAGVGYEQFF. In DNA form, the CDR3 reads TGCGCCAGCAGCTTGGGACTAGCGGGAGTTGGTTATGAGCAGTTCTTC.

The V gene is TRBV11-2, the J gene TRBJ2-1; a weak D match, TRBD2 (5 bases). Germline lookup yields CDR1 SGHAT and CDR2 FQNNGV. There are 17 residues in the CDR3. V dropped 0 bases and J dropped 3 bases, with 15 bases sitting between them. CDR3 sequence: CASSLDPYSEIYNEQFF. CDR3 DNA: TGTGCCAGCAGCTTAGATCCTTATAGCGAGATCTACAATGAGCAGTTCTTC.

The gene calls are TRBV9 and TRBJ2-2; 8 bases are a match to TRBD2. CDR3 length equals 20 residues. V dropped 4 bases and J dropped 4; count of bases not matched to a gene: 21. The germline V gene encodes CDR1 SGDLS and CDR2 YYNGEE. The CDR3 nucleotides are TGTGCCAGCAGCCCCGGGGGGGAGCCCCCGTGGGGCTTGTCCACCGGGGAGCTGTTTTTT. This translates into CASSPGGEPPWGLSTGELFF.

The rearrangement links TRBV27 to TRBJ2-7; no firm D call. In germline, CDR1 is MNHEY, CDR2 SMNVEV (reference sequence). With 5 bases removed from V and 2 bases from J, the gap between germline ends came to 13 bases. The CDR3 runs 14 residues. The CDR3 DNA reads as TGTGCCAGCAGTGGGTTGGCGCGACCCTACGAGCAGTACTTC. It codes for CASSGLARPYEQYF.

This sequence joins TRBV21-1 and TRBJ1-1; the tabulated D call, TRBD1, remains unverified against the DNA. TRBV21-1 is given as a pseudogene. The CDR3 consists of 15 residues. Here the CDR3 reads CASSKVQGRNTEAFF. For the CDR3, the DNA is TGTGCCAGCAGCAAAGTTCAGGGCAGGAACACTGAAGCTTTCTTT.

The V gene is TRBV6-5, the J gene TRBJ2-3; D not certain. The CDR3 runs to 15 residues. Trimming removed 0 bases at V and 4 bases at J, with 11 bases between. Germline assignment: CDR1 MNHEY and CDR2 SVGAGI. The CDR3 DNA is TGTGCCAGCAGTTACTCGTTGACGCACGCAGATACGCAGTATTTT. Protein product: CASSYSLTHADTQYF.

V gene TRBV5-6 combines with J gene TRBJ2-1, with 10 bases aligning to TRBD2. This CDR3 comprises 15 residues. Germline V gene lookup returns CDR1 SGHDT and CDR2 YYEEEE. V lost 1 base to trimming and J lost 12 bases; unmatched junction nucleotides: 10. The CDR3 sequence is CASSLLLAGYRAQFF. The DNA of the CDR3 is TGTGCCAGCAGCTTGTTACTAGCGGGATATCGGGCGCAGTTCTTC.

This chain links TRBV9 with TRBJ1-2; D gene uncertain. Germline V gene lookup returns CDR1 SGDLS and CDR2 YYNGEE. V was trimmed by 1 base and J by 2 bases, leaving 6 bases between them. This CDR3 region has 13 residues. The CDR3 reads CASSVTENYGYTF. The DNA of the CDR3 is TGTGCCAGCAGCGTAACCGAGAACTATGGCTACACCTTC.

About this clone: This same CDR3 is encoded by further DNA sequences in the sample. The chain links TRBV28 to TRBJ2-7; D possibly corresponds to TRBD1 (6 bases). There are 13 residues in the CDR3. CDR1 is MDHEN, CDR2 SYDVKM, per germline. V lost 3 bases and J lost 3, with 9 bases in between. CDR3 DNA: TGTGCCAGCAGTTTGGGCAGGGGCTACGAGCAGTACTTC. Amino acids: CASSLGRGYEQYF.

V is TRBV19 and J is TRBJ2-5; D tentatively fits TRBD1 or TRBD2 (5 bases each). The DNA end lines up better with TRBJ2-7; the J call may be wrong. Germline V CDR1 and CDR2: LNHDA, SQIVND (reference sequence). The CDR3 covers 14 residues. The CDR3 loop is CASSIEGTFYEQYF. CDR3 DNA: TGTGCCAGTAGTATAGAGGGGACCTTCTACGAGCAGTACTTC.

CDR3 protein: CASSSVAGGTDTQYF. The DNA for the CDR3 is TGTGCCAGCAGTTCTGTAGCGGGGGGCACAGATACGCAGTATTTT. The rearrangement links TRBV27 to TRBJ2-3; 9 positions agree with TRBD2. Germline V CDR1 and CDR2: MNHEY, SMNVEV (reference sequence). The CDR3 covers 15 residues. V was clipped by 4 bases and J by 1 base; unmatched bases: 3.

V and J are TRBV28 and TRBJ1-1; no reliable D call. Germline V gene sequence: CDR1 MDHEN, CDR2 SYDVKM. There are 10 residues in the CDR3. V shed 5 bases and J shed 7 bases, with 5 bases lying between them. The CDR3 DNA reads TGTGCCAGCAGTCGGGGTGAAGCTTTCTTT. This encodes CASSRGEAFF.

This clone was seen a single time. This chain uses TRBV5-6 with TRBJ2-5; TRBD2 agrees at 11 bases. The DNA end is more similar to TRBJ2-7, so the J call may be wrong. Looked up from germline, CDR1 is SGHDT and CDR2 is YYEEEE. CDR3 length: 14 residues. As DNA, the CDR3 is TGTGCCAGCAGGCTAGCGGGAGGCACCTACGAGCAGTACTTC. Encoded protein: CASRLAGGTYEQYF.

The V gene is TRBV30, the J gene TRBJ2-2; D gene unclear. This CDR3 has 12 amino acids. CDR1 and CDR2 from the germline V gene are GTSNPN and SVGIG (reference sequence). The germline V and J ends were trimmed by 4 bases and 4 bases, with 7 bases remaining between them. The CDR3 region has the DNA TGTGCCTGGATCGTCTTCACCGGGGAGCTGTTTTTT. Residues: CAWIVFTGELFF.

The chain recombines TRBV14 with TRBJ1-1; unclear D gene. The CDR3 runs to 11 residues. V lost 1 base and J 7 bases, leaving 4 bases between the germline ends. In germline, CDR1 is SGHDN, CDR2 FVKESK. CDR3 nucleotides: TGTGCCAGCAGCCAAGGCAGTGAAGCTTTCTTT. Its protein product is CASSQGSEAFF.

The chain carries TRBV6-6 and TRBJ2-7; D is ambiguous. Germline V CDR1 and CDR2: MNHNY, SVGAGI (reference sequence). Trimming pared 0 bases from V and 2 bases from J, leaving 8 bases between. This CDR3 region has 14 residues. The CDR3 is CASSYSFRPYEQYF. For the CDR3, the DNA is TGTGCCAGCAGTTACTCGTTCAGGCCCTACGAGCAGTACTTC.

This clone was recorded once. The chain couples TRBV9 to TRBJ2-1; 12 bases are a match to TRBD2. V shed 0 bases and J 4 bases; nucleotides not matched to a gene: 11. This CDR3 comprises 19 residues. The germline V gene encodes CDR1 SGDLS and CDR2 YYNGEE. The DNA of the CDR3 is TGTGCCAGCAGCGTAGAAGAACTAGCGGGAGGACGCCTATACAATGAGCAGTTCTTC. Protein: CASSVEELAGGRLYNEQFF. Full variable domain (remainder filled in from reference TRBV9 and TRBJ2-1): DSGVTQTPKHLITATGQRVTLRCSPRSGDLSVYWYQQSLDQGLQFLIQYYNGEERAKGNILERFSAQQFPDLHSELNLSSLELGDSALYFCASSVEELAGGRLYNEQFFGPGTRLTVL.

The chain employs TRBV6-4 and TRBJ2-5; D might be TRBD1 (6 bases). This CDR3 comprises 13 residues. The V end lost 7 bases, the J end lost 5 bases, and 14 bases lay between the germline ends. Germline values: CDR1 MRHNA, CDR2 SNTAGT. The DNA of the CDR3 is TGTGCCAGCATCAGAGGGGGTTCGGAGACCCAGTACTTC. Protein sequence: CASIRGGSETQYF.

The chain employs TRBV19 and TRBJ2-4; D remains unclear. Trimming removed 3 bases at V and 3 bases at J, with 15 bases between. Germline V gene lookup returns CDR1 LNHDA and CDR2 SQIVND (reference sequence). The CDR3 runs 16 residues. The CDR3 nucleotides read TGTGCCAGTAGTATCTTCCCGGTGAGTCACAAAAACATTCAGTACTTC. Translating gives CASSIFPVSHKNIQYF.

The chain joins TRBV7-9 to TRBJ2-3; the match to TRBD1 covers 9 bases. The V gene end was trimmed by 1 base and the J gene end by 1 base; junction bases not matched to a gene: 6. From germline, CDR1 is SEHNR and CDR2 FQNEAQ (reference sequence). The CDR3 sequence is 17 residues long. The CDR3: CASSLEQTGGGTDTQYF. For the CDR3, the DNA is TGTGCCAGCAGCTTAGAGCAGACAGGGGGAGGCACAGATACGCAGTATTTT.

V and J are TRBV28 and TRBJ2-7; D is perhaps TRBD1 (6 bases). The V end was cut by 3 bases, the J end by 2 bases, with 20 bases between. This CDR3 region has 17 residues. Germline-derived CDR1 and CDR2 are MDHEN and SYDVKM. As DNA, the CDR3 is TGTGCCAGCAGTTTCCCCGGACAGTTAAGGTTTGCCTACGAGCAGTACTTC. Protein product: CASSFPGQLRFAYEQYF.

The chain couples TRBV28 to TRBJ2-7; D is uncertain. The V end was cut by 4 bases, the J end by 2 bases, with 6 bases between. The CDR3 sequence is 12 residues long. CDR1 is MDHEN, CDR2 SYDVKM, per germline. CDR3 sequence: CASSSPAYEQYF. DNA of the CDR3: TGTGCCAGCAGTTCTCCAGCCTACGAGCAGTACTTC.

This chain joins TRBV11-2 and TRBJ2-1; the D gene is possibly TRBD1 (5 bases). CDR1 is SGHAT and CDR2 is FQNNGV in the germline V gene. The CDR3 has 16 amino acids. The germline V and J ends were trimmed by 0 bases and 6 bases, with 15 bases remaining between them. The CDR3 region is CASSLDSGHWINEQFF. The CDR3 nucleotides read TGTGCCAGCAGCTTAGATTCAGGGCACTGGATCAATGAGCAGTTCTTC.

The gene calls are TRBV10-3 and TRBJ2-7, with TRBD1 matching over 7 bases. CDR1 and CDR2 from the germline V gene are ENHRY and SYGVKD. The CDR3 runs to 15 residues. The ends lost 0 bases at V and 2 bases at J; junction bases unmatched: 4. The CDR3 region is CAISESRTGAYEQYF. The CDR3 DNA follows: TGTGCCATCAGTGAGTCCCGGACAGGTGCCTACGAGCAGTACTTC.

This chain links TRBV5-6 with TRBJ2-5; the D is unclear. Matching the DNA end better, TRBJ2-7 makes the J call doubtful. CDR3 size: 12 residues. In germline, CDR1 is SGHDT, CDR2 YYEEEE. CDR3: CASSHLTYEQYF. The DNA for the CDR3 is TGTGCCAGCAGTCACCTGACCTACGAGCAGTACTTC.